The 17 T cell receptor beta chains below all came from one sample that was sequenced in a study of T cell clonality in common variable immunodeficiency. This table comes from immunoSEQ multiplex PCR, and its TCRdb copy is limited to in-frame clones, with some not included. The table lists 35,000 or so clones, with no singletons. The sequencing sample was made of peripheral blood mononuclear cells. The receptors here all came from a person aged 18 to 75 in good health.

This clone was counted ten times or more. Read sequence stops 3 residues before the CDR3 end, and the germline J gene provides the missing end. V and J are TRBV7-9 and TRBJ2-7; TRBD2 might be the D (6 bases). V lost 2 bases, J lost 3 bases, and 8 bases lay in between. There are 13 residues in the CDR3. Germline CDR1 reads SEHNR; CDR2 reads FQNEAQ (reference sequence). The CDR3 sequence is CASSLSGGYEQYF. The covered CDR3 bases are TGTGCCAGCAGCTTATCCGGGGGCTACGAG.

This clone occurred many times. The CDR3 extends 3 residues past the end of the read, so its final part is completed from the germline J gene. V usage is TRBV14 and J usage is TRBJ1-1, with a tentative D call TRBD1 (5 bases). Germline V gene lookup returns CDR1 SGHDN and CDR2 FVKESK. V lost 0 bases, J lost 0 bases, and 11 bases lay in between. The CDR3 extends over 16 amino acids. The CDR3 reads CASSQDFQGMNTEAFF. Partial CDR3 DNA: TGTGCCAGCAGCCAAGATTTCCAGGGCATGAACACTGAA.

This clone was seen repeatedly, ten times or more. Sequencing ends 3 residues short of the CDR3 end; the germline J gene provides the rest. The rearrangement links TRBV20-1 to TRBJ1-3, with TRBD1 matching over 10 bases. V lost 1 base and J lost 4; bases outside the gene matches: 7. CDR1 is DFQATT and CDR2 is SNEGSKA in the germline V gene (reference sequence). This CDR3 contains 16 residues. CDR3 bases read: TGCAGTGCTAGAGCCCAAGGACAGGGGGAGGGAAACACC. It translates to CSARAQGQGEGNT. The whole CDR3 sequence is CSARAQGQGEGNTIYF.

This clone was detected ten times or more. Read data end 3 residues before the CDR3 end; the end is taken from the germline J gene. V and J are TRBV23-1 and TRBJ2-1; 12 bases line up with TRBD2. TRBV23-1 is annotated as an ORF whose role is uncertain. The J segment lost 8 bases and the V segment lost 4 bases, leaving 18 bases of the junction unmatched. The CDR3 runs to 19 residues. The CDR3 loop is CASSRPSGTSGLKGDEQFF. The CDR3 bases that were read are TGCGCCAGCAGTCGCCCATCTGGGACTAGCGGGCTTAAGGGAGATGAG.

This clone came up many times. Partial CDR3 DNA: TGTGCCAGCAGTTCGACAGGGGGCCGGGACGAG. Its protein is CASSSTGGRDE. The whole CDR3 sequence reads CASSSTGGRDEQYF. This chain links TRBV6-2 or TRBV6-3 with TRBJ2-7; 10 bases align to TRBD1. Read sequence stops 3 residues before the CDR3 end, and the germline J gene provides the missing end. The germline V gene has CDR1 MNHEY and CDR2 SVGEGT. The CDR3 sequence is 14 residues long. The trim removed 4 bases at V and 5 bases at J, leaving 5 bases unmatched.

This clone was counted many times. The read ends 3 residues shy of where the CDR3 ends; the end is completed using the germline J gene. The gene calls are TRBV9 and TRBJ1-3; D perhaps matches TRBD1 (5 bases). This CDR3 contains 15 residues. Germline V CDR1 and CDR2: SGDLS, YYNGEE. Trimming shortened V by 4 bases and J by 4 bases, and 15 bases separated the two germline ends. CDR3: CASSPTQGRGNTIYF. CDR3 DNA, as far as it was read: TGTGCCAGCAGCCCCACTCAGGGTAGGGGAAACACC.

This clone came up many times. The read falls 3 residues short of the CDR3 end, and the missing part is taken from the germline J gene. V usage is TRBV29-1 and J usage is TRBJ2-3; D is unclear. CDR3 length equals 11 residues. With 4 bases removed from V and 6 bases from J, the gap between germline ends came to 8 bases. Germline CDR1 and CDR2: SQVTM and ANQGSEA. The part of the CDR3 DNA that was read is TGCAGCGTTGGGCGGCAGGATACG. Its translation: CSVGRQDT. The entire CDR3 is CSVGRQDTQYF.

This clone was observed many times. The read comes to an end 3 residues before the CDR3 does, leaving the germline J gene to fill in the end. The J gene is TRBJ1-1, the V gene TRBV19, with a weak D call TRBD1 (5 bases). This CDR3 contains 13 residues. Germline V gene lookup returns CDR1 LNHDA and CDR2 SQIVND (reference sequence). CDR3 residues: CASSMMVGGVAFF. The covered CDR3 bases are TGTGCCAGTAGTATGATGGTAGGAGGGGTG.

At least ten counts were recorded for this clone. With the read ending 3 residues before the CDR3 end, the germline J gene is used to fill in that end. This sequence joins TRBV12-3 or TRBV12-4 and TRBJ1-6, with unresolved D. V lost 6 bases to trimming and J lost 10 bases, with 16 bases between them. CDR3 size: 14 residues. The CDR3 spells CASRPRGAKSPLHF. CDR3 DNA, as far as it was read: TGTGCCAGCAGGCCTCGAGGAGCGAAATCACCC.

This clone has only a few counts. Sequencing ends 3 residues short of the CDR3 end; the germline J gene provides the rest. The chain carries TRBV2 and TRBJ2-2; D ambiguous. The CDR3 length is 16 residues. Per germline, CDR1 SNHLY and CDR2 FYNNEI. The sequenced part of the CDR3 DNA is TGTGCCAGCAGTGAAGAGGGCAGTCTTTATAATTCACCG. Its protein is CASSEEGSLYNSP. The full CDR3 sequence reads CASSEEGSLYNSPLFF. The complete variable domain, with remaining parts taken from reference TRBV2 and TRBJ2-2, reads EPEVTQTPSHQVTQMGQEVILRCVPISNHLYFYWYRQILGQKVEFLVSFYNNEISEKSEIFDDQFSVERPDGSNFTLKIRSTKLEDSAMYFCASSEEGSLYNSPLFFGEGSRLTVL.

This clone was detected many times. Relative to the germline gene, one junction end is altered; a read error may explain this. The missing CDR3 end, 3 residues past where the read stops, is filled in from the germline J gene. The V and J genes are TRBV4-2 and TRBJ2-2; 7 bases match TRBD2. This CDR3 is 14 amino acids long. CDR1 is LGHNA and CDR2 is YNFKEQ in the germline V gene. This CDR3 reads CASSQVGGTGELFF. The CDR3 DNA, read in part, is TGCGCCAGCAGCCAAGTCGGGGGGACCGGGGAG.

This clone was picked up many times. Read data end 3 residues before the CDR3 end; the end is taken from the germline J gene. The V call is TRBV5-1, the J call TRBJ2-1, with D possibly matching TRBD2 (5 bases). Trimming removed 0 bases at V and 6 bases at J, with 13 bases between. This CDR3 spans 15 amino acids. Germline CDR1 is SGHRS and CDR2 is YFSETQ. This CDR3 reads CASSLGAVGGNEQFF. CDR3 bases read: TGCGCCAGCAGCTTGGGAGCGGTCGGAGGCAATGAG.

This clone was picked up many times. The CDR3 extends 3 residues past the end of the read, so its final part is completed from the germline J gene. The chain links TRBV14 to TRBJ2-7, with 9 nucleotides matching TRBD1. The CDR3 extends over 16 amino acids. The V and J ends lost 3 bases and 2 bases, in that order; junction bases with no gene match: 8. Germline-derived CDR1 and CDR2 are SGHDN and FVKESK. The sequenced CDR3 bases are TGTGCCAGCAGCCATCAGCACGGGACAGGGACCTACGAG. This gives the protein CASSHQHGTGTYE. The CDR3 in its entirety is CASSHQHGTGTYEQYF.

This clone has ten or more counts. The read gets to within 3 residues of the CDR3 end, and the germline J gene fills in the rest. The chain carries TRBV27 and TRBJ1-6; TRBD1 agrees at 9 bases. CDR1 is MNHEY, CDR2 SMNVEV, per germline (reference sequence). CDR3 length: 16 amino acids. The trim removed 8 bases at V and 5 bases at J, leaving 10 bases unmatched. This CDR3 reads CASALMGQGDNSPLHF. Incomplete CDR3 DNA: TGTGCCAGCGCCTTAATGGGACAGGGTGATAATTCACCC.

This clone was observed at least ten times. The CDR3 end is not reached by the read, which stops 3 residues before it; the germline J gene fills it in. The rearrangement links TRBV2 to TRBJ2-3; TRBD2 aligns across 8 bases. Germline V gene lookup returns CDR1 SNHLY and CDR2 FYNNEI. This CDR3 has 15 residues. V lost 7 bases, J lost 6 bases, and 12 bases stayed unmatched. CDR3 DNA (partial): TGTGCCAGCATACTCGGGGGGGCCGAAAGGGATACG. This sequence encodes CASILGGAERDT. The complete CDR3 sequence is CASILGGAERDTQYF.

This clone has at least ten counts. The DNA read from the CDR3 is TGTGCCAGTAGTATGGGGGGGAGCAGCGCATATGAG. Its protein is CASSMGGSSAYE. The entire CDR3 protein reads CASSMGGSSAYEQFF. The rearrangement joins TRBV19 to TRBJ2-1; 7 bases are shared with TRBD2. The DNA ends 3 residues before the CDR3 does, and the rest of the CDR3 is filled in from the germline J gene. The CDR3 is made up of 15 amino acids. J was trimmed by 8 bases and V by 3 bases; bases with no gene match: 10. Germline V CDR1 and CDR2: LNHDA, SQIVND (reference sequence). Complete variable domain (other parts from reference TRBV19 and TRBJ2-1): DGGITQSPKYLFRKEGQNVTLSCEQNLNHDAMYWYRQDPGQGLRLIYYSQIVNDFQKGDIAEGYSVSREKKESFPLTVTSAQKNPTAFYLCASSMGGSSAYEQFFGPGTRLTVL.

This clone was counted at least ten times. Read data end 3 residues before the CDR3 end; the end is taken from the germline J gene. V is TRBV18 and J is TRBJ2-2, with 8 bases matching TRBD2. Germline loops: CDR1 KGHSH, CDR2 LQKENI. With 3 bases clipped from V and 4 bases from J, the junction kept 7 bases outside the gene matches. The CDR3 contains 16 residues. The DNA read from the CDR3 is TGTGCCAGCTCACCCAGTAGCGGGGAAGGCACCGGGGAG. Its protein is CASSPSSGEGTGE. The full-length CDR3 reads as CASSPSSGEGTGELFF.